These 21 T cell receptor beta chains originate from one sample sequenced in a study of blood T cell repertoires in COVID-19. The table came from immunoSEQ multiplex PCR; TCRdb's copy has only in-frame clones and leaves some out. The sample contains roughly 16,000 clones, roughly 90% of which appear only once. Specimen: peripheral blood. Every receptor here comes from a human donor in a cohort sampled during active COVID-19.

The table lists this clone with a few counts. The chain couples TRBV19 to TRBJ1-5; D remains ambiguous. The germline gives CDR1 LNHDA, CDR2 SQIVND (reference sequence). Trimming stripped 3 bases from V and 3 bases from J, with 9 bases between. The CDR3 spans 14 residues. In DNA, the CDR3 is TGTGCCAGTAGTATCGGAGGTCCCAATCAGCCCCAGCATTTT. This translates into CASSIGGPNQPQHF.

The J gene is TRBJ1-3, the V gene TRBV6-5; tentative D call: TRBD1 (6 bases). Germline V gene sequence: CDR1 MNHEY, CDR2 SVGAGI. CDR3 size: 15 residues. V lost 6 bases to trimming and J lost 5 bases, with 17 bases between them. DNA of the CDR3: TGTGCCAGCAGACAGGGTGGGGGAGTGAGAAACACCATATATTTT. This gives the protein CASRQGGGVRNTIYF.

The chain is built from TRBV19 and TRBJ1-2, with no clear D. The V end was cut by 3 bases, the J end by 4 bases, with 6 bases between. This CDR3 comprises 12 residues. CDR1 is LNHDA, CDR2 SQIVND, per germline (reference sequence). CDR3 sequence reads: CASSMTGYGYTF. The CDR3 nucleotides are TGTGCCAGTAGTATGACGGGCTATGGCTACACCTTC.

This chain uses TRBV9 with TRBJ1-3; D remains ambiguous. V lost 4 bases to trimming and J lost 4 bases, with 6 bases between them. CDR3 length equals 12 residues. Looked up from germline, CDR1 is SGDLS and CDR2 is YYNGEE. In DNA form, the CDR3 reads TGTGCCAGCAGCCCCCGGGGAAACACCATATATTTT. This sequence encodes CASSPRGNTIYF.

In its sample, this clone was seen once. The chain joins TRBV7-7 to TRBJ2-5; 11 bases map to TRBD2. The CDR3 runs to 16 residues. Per germline, CDR1 SSHAT and CDR2 FNYEAQ (reference sequence). The V segment lost 1 base and the J segment 7 bases; nucleotides outside the gene matches: 8. CDR3 region: CASSLGDSGGAGTQYF. Here the CDR3 DNA reads TGTGCCAGCAGCTTAGGGGATAGCGGGGGGGCAGGGACCCAGTACTTC. The full variable domain, in which reference TRBV7-7 and TRBJ2-5 provide the parts outside the CDR3, is GAGVSQSPRYKVTKRGQDVTLRCDPISSHATLYWYQQALGQGPEFLTYFNYEAQPDKSGLPSDRFSAERPEGSISTLTIQRTEQRDSAMYRCASSLGDSGGAGTQYFGPGTRLLVL.

This chain links TRBV27 with TRBJ2-6, with D hard to call. Trimming took off 6 bases at V and 3 bases at J, with 12 bases between the two ends. The germline V gene encodes CDR1 MNHEY and CDR2 SMNVEV (reference sequence). The CDR3 covers 15 residues. The DNA for the CDR3 is TGTGCCAGCAGCCCGCTCCCACTTGGGGCCAACGTCCTGACTTTC. Translated, it gives CASSPLPLGANVLTF.

This chain links TRBV7-9 with TRBJ1-5, with D unresolved. The ends were cut back, 3 bases at V and 6 bases at J, with 9 bases in the middle. Germline CDR1 reads SEHNR; CDR2 reads FQNEAQ (reference sequence). CDR3 size: 13 residues. Written as DNA, the CDR3 is TGTGCCAGCAGCTTTCTTACGGGTCAGCCCCAGCATTTT. Translated, it gives CASSFLTGQPQHF.

The chain carries TRBV6-5 and TRBJ2-5; the D gene is possibly TRBD1 (6 bases). Germline CDR1 MNHEY, CDR2 SVGAGI. V lost 2 bases, J lost 2 bases, and 9 bases lay in between. This CDR3 region has 14 residues. DNA of the CDR3: TGTGCCAGCAGTTACACCGGACAGCAAGAGACCCAGTACTTC. Protein: CASSYTGQQETQYF.

The rearrangement links TRBV30 to TRBJ2-5; 8 positions match TRBD1. The CDR3 covers 13 residues. Germline CDR1 and CDR2: GTSNPN and SVGIG (reference sequence). J was trimmed by 5 bases and V by 1 base; bases with no gene match: 3. CDR3 in DNA: TGTGCCTGGAGTGGGACAGGGAGGGAGACCCAGTACTTC. This sequence encodes CAWSGTGRETQYF.

The chain employs TRBV19 and TRBJ2-2; 7 bases agree with TRBD1. The CDR3 covers 14 residues. From germline, CDR1 is LNHDA and CDR2 SQIVND (reference sequence). Unmatched junction bases numbered 6, after V lost 9 bases and J lost 2 bases. The CDR3, as DNA: TGTGCCAGCCGAAGGGACAGAAACACCGGGGAGCTGTTTTTT. Translated: CASRRDRNTGELFF.

The chain carries TRBV24-1 and TRBJ2-5; TRBD2 aligns across 15 bases. V shed 2 bases, J shed 4 bases, and the junction held 10 bases outside the gene matches. Germline lookup yields CDR1 KGHDR and CDR2 SFDVKD. The CDR3 is 19 amino acids. DNA for the CDR3: TGTGCCACCAGTGATTCCAGGACTAGCGGGGGGGCCGTCGGAGAGACCCAGTACTTC. Amino acids: CATSDSRTSGGAVGETQYF.

This chain joins TRBV5-4 and TRBJ2-3; D is unclear. V shed 4 bases and J shed 6 bases, with 12 bases lying between them. Germline CDR1 is SGHNT and CDR2 is YYREEE (reference sequence). CDR3 length equals 13 residues. CDR3 nucleotides: TGTGCCAGCAGCCTGGAGAGGCCCGATACGCAGTATTTT. This translates into CASSLERPDTQYF. Full variable domain (rest looked up from reference TRBV5-4 and TRBJ2-3): ETGVTQSPTHLIKTRGQQVTLRCSSQSGHNTVSWYQQALGQGPQFIFQYYREEENGRGNFPPRFSGLQFPNYSSELNVNALELDDSALYLCASSLERPDTQYFGPGTRLTVL.

The chain employs TRBV19 and TRBJ1-5, with D perhaps TRBD1 (6 bases). From germline, CDR1 is LNHDA and CDR2 SQIVND (reference sequence). V was shortened by 4 bases and J by 0 bases, with 7 bases between the two germline ends. There are 14 residues in the CDR3. CDR3 coding DNA: TGTGCCAGTAGTAAGGGGGATAGCAATCAGCCCCAGCATTTT. Translated: CASSKGDSNQPQHF.

This clone was picked up a small number of times. The rearrangement links TRBV11-1 to TRBJ2-1; 10 nucleotides match TRBD2. The CDR3 is 16 residues long. Germline V gene lookup returns CDR1 SGHAT and CDR2 FQDESV (reference sequence). Germline trimming cut 4 bases from V and 5 bases from J; bases unmatched to any gene: 8. CDR3 sequence (DNA): TGTGCCAGCAGCTCAAGGGTAGCGGGGGGACACAATGAGCAGTTCTTC. Protein sequence: CASSSRVAGGHNEQFF.

This clone has a single count. The V gene is TRBV30, the J gene TRBJ1-5, with D perhaps matching TRBD1 (6 bases). Germline assignment: CDR1 GTSNPN and CDR2 SVGIG (reference sequence). This CDR3 region has 13 residues. Trimming left V 2 bases short and J 5 bases short, with 10 bases between. The CDR3 nucleotides are TGTGCCTGGAGTAATGGGGGCTATCAGCCCCAGCATTTT. It encodes CAWSNGGYQPQHF.

The chain employs TRBV11-2 and TRBJ2-2; TRBD2 is a possible D gene (6 bases). CDR1 is SGHAT and CDR2 is FQNNGV in the germline V gene. V lost 1 base and J 0 bases, leaving 6 bases between the germline ends. CDR3 size: 15 residues. Written as DNA, the CDR3 is TGTGCCAGCAGCTTAGGGGGGGCGAACACCGGGGAGCTGTTTTTT. It yields the protein CASSLGGANTGELFF.

The rearrangement uses TRBV4-1 and TRBJ1-2, with a tentative D call TRBD1 (5 bases). The length of the CDR3 is 13 residues. The germline V and J ends were trimmed by 0 bases and 8 bases, with 10 bases remaining between them. CDR1 and CDR2 from the germline V gene are MGHRA and YSYEKL. Here the CDR3 DNA reads TGCGCCAGCAGCCAAGATTCAGGGTACGGCTACACCTTC. Translated: CASSQDSGYGYTF.

This chain connects TRBV30 to TRBJ1-1; D not resolved. The CDR3 loop spans 12 amino acids. V lost 3 bases, J lost 6 bases, and 11 bases lay in between. Germline CDR1 is GTSNPN and CDR2 is SVGIG (reference sequence). CDR3: CAWRMGRAEAFF. The CDR3 nucleotides are TGTGCCTGGAGAATGGGTCGGGCTGAAGCTTTCTTT. Together with reference TRBV30 and TRBJ1-1, the CDR3 gives the full variable domain: SQTIHQWPATLVQPVGSPLSLECTVEGTSNPNLYWYRQAAGRGLQLLFYSVGIGQISSEVPQNLSASRPQDRQFILSSKKLLLSDSGFYLCAWRMGRAEAFFGQGTRLTVV.

The V and J genes are TRBV5-4 and TRBJ1-1, with D perhaps TRBD1 (6 bases). The germline V gene has CDR1 SGHNT and CDR2 YYREEE (reference sequence). The CDR3 consists of 14 residues. V lost 2 bases to trimming and J lost 1 base, with 9 bases between them. The CDR3 loop reads CASSFNRENTEAFF. CDR3 nucleotide sequence: TGTGCCAGCAGCTTTAACAGGGAGAACACTGAAGCTTTCTTT.

The chain has TRBV5-1 and TRBJ1-1, with D hard to call. Germline V gene lookup returns CDR1 SGHRS and CDR2 YFSETQ. V lost 4 bases, J lost 4 bases, and 11 bases lay in between. The CDR3 spans 13 residues. The CDR3 here is CASSQDFSTEAFF. The CDR3 DNA reads TGCGCCAGCAGCCAGGACTTCTCCACTGAAGCTTTCTTT. Variable domain in full (rest from reference TRBV5-1 and TRBJ1-1): KAGVTQTPRYLIKTRGQQVTLSCSPISGHRSVSWYQQTPGQGLQFLFEYFSETQRNKGNFPGRFSGRQFSNSRSEMNVSTLELGDSALYLCASSQDFSTEAFFGQGTRLTVV.

A few counts support this clone. This sequence joins TRBV30 and TRBJ1-5; 8 bases match TRBD1. The CDR3 has 12 amino acids. Germline trimming cut 5 bases from V and 4 bases from J; bases unmatched to any gene: 1. CDR1 is GTSNPN and CDR2 is SVGIG in the germline V gene (reference sequence). The CDR3 nucleotides read TGTGCCTGGGGACAGGGTAATCAGCCCCAGCATTTT. This codes for CAWGQGNQPQHF.